The 16 T cell receptor beta chains reported below all come from one sample, sequenced in a study of T cells in Graves' hyperthyroidism and ophthalmopathy. The CDR3 regions of TCR beta were amplified from RNA transcripts. The HTBI primer set drove a first-round RT-PCR of the TCR CDR3. TCRdb independently ran MiXCR on the multiplex PCR reads; one entry per CDR3 protein. The sample yields approximately 330,000 distinct CDR3 sequences, approximately 22% seen once. Sequences were obtained from blood. The receptors shown here come from a woman aged 50 to 60 with Graves' hyperthyroidism.

This clonotype came up a few times. The gene calls are TRBV7-6 and TRBJ1-1; D not resolved. The CDR3 covers 14 residues. Germline V gene sequence: CDR1 SGHVS, CDR2 FNYEAQ. The germline V and J ends were trimmed by 5 bases and 1 base, with 11 bases remaining between them. The CDR3 DNA sequence: TGTGCCAGCAGCCCGATGCGGACGAACACTGAAGCTTTCTTT. Its translation: CASSPMRTNTEAFF. Looking up the rest from reference TRBV7-6 and TRBJ1-1 gives the full variable domain: GAGVSQSPRYKVTKRGQDVALRCDPISGHVSLYWYRQALGQGPEFLTYFNYEAQQDKSGLPNDRFSAERPEGSISTLTIQRTEQRDSAMYRCASSPMRTNTEAFFGQGTRLTVV.

Ten or more counts support this clonotype. The rearrangement uses TRBV5-1 and TRBJ2-3; D not certain. The CDR3 has 15 amino acids. The germline V and J ends were trimmed by 3 bases and 7 bases, with 18 bases remaining between them. CDR1 and CDR2 (germline): SGHRS, YFSETQ. The CDR3 loop reads CASSSGLRDRNTQYF. The CDR3 DNA reads TGCGCCAGCAGCTCGGGTCTTAGGGATAGGAATACGCAGTATTTT.

The chain joins TRBV7-2 to TRBJ2-7; D possibly corresponds to TRBD2 (5 bases). Germline V gives CDR1 SGHTA, CDR2 FQGNSA. The CDR3 is made up of 14 amino acids. Trimming cost V 4 bases and J 2 bases, with 12 bases left between them. CDR3 sequence reads: CASSWLAGPYEQYF. CDR3 nucleotide sequence: TGTGCCAGCAGCTGGCTTGCGGGTCCCTACGAGCAGTACTTC.

This clonotype has a count of ten or more. The chain is built from TRBV18 and TRBJ2-1, with 11 bases matching TRBD2. Germline values: CDR1 KGHSH, CDR2 LQKENI. Unmatched junction bases numbered 7, after V lost 1 base and J lost 8 bases. The CDR3 length is 16 residues. CDR3 nucleotides: TGTGCCAGCTCACCACAGACTAGCGGGATCGTGGATGAGCAGTTCTTC. This encodes CASSPQTSGIVDEQFF.

The rearrangement joins TRBV20-1 to TRBJ1-2; possible D gene TRBD1, 5 bases. The CDR3 is made up of 14 amino acids. V shed 6 bases and J shed 4 bases, with 18 bases lying between them. Germline V gene data show CDR1 as DFQATT and CDR2 as SNEGSKA (reference sequence). Here the CDR3 DNA reads TGCAGTGCCAAAACAGGCGCCTCTAGCTATGGCTACACCTTC. Amino acid sequence: CSAKTGASSYGYTF.

This clonotype has just a few counts. The chain joins TRBV5-1 to TRBJ2-3, with TRBD2 matching over 12 bases. The CDR3 consists of 20 residues. The V gene's germline CDR1 is SGHRS and CDR2 YFSETQ. V dropped 1 base and J dropped 4; count of bases not matched to a gene: 16. DNA of the CDR3: TGCGCCAGCAGCTTGTTCGGGACAGGGTCGACTAGCGGGAGTGCAGATACGCAGTATTTT. The encoded protein is CASSLFGTGSTSGSADTQYF.

The CDR3 DNA follows: TGTGCCAGCAGCTTCGGTTGGGAAAACTACGAGCAGTACTTC. Translation gives CASSFGWENYEQYF. This sequence joins TRBV7-9 and TRBJ2-7; D not certain. Germline assignment: CDR1 SEHNR and CDR2 FQNEAQ (reference sequence). The V end was cut by 3 bases, the J end by 3 bases, with 12 bases between. The CDR3 is 14 amino acids.

This clonotype was counted at least ten times. The chain couples TRBV7-8 to TRBJ2-3, with D tentatively TRBD1 (5 bases). Between the trimmed V and J ends, which lost 5 bases and 0 bases, there was a span of 12 bases. Looked up from germline, CDR1 is SGHVS and CDR2 is FQNEAQ. The CDR3 has 15 amino acids. The CDR3, as DNA: TGTGCCAGCAGCCGACAGTCTACTAGCACAGATACGCAGTATTTT. Translation gives CASSRQSTSTDTQYF.

The chain combines TRBV19 with TRBJ2-5; 13 bases map to TRBD2. With V trimmed by 8 bases and J by 5 bases, 5 bases remained unmatched. The germline gives CDR1 LNHDA, CDR2 SQIVND (reference sequence). CDR3 length equals 14 residues. The chain's CDR3 is CASGTSGTSETQYF. Written as DNA, the CDR3 is TGTGCCAGTGGGACTAGCGGGACATCCGAGACCCAGTACTTC.

This clonotype occurred once. A much larger clone differs by one base, so this may be a read error. V and J are TRBV20-1 and TRBJ2-5, with 8 bases identical to TRBD1. Germline V gene sequence: CDR1 DFQATT, CDR2 SNEGSKA (reference sequence). The trim removed 3 bases at V and 12 bases at J, leaving 18 bases unmatched. The CDR3 spans 15 residues. For the CDR3, the DNA is TGCAGTGCTAGGGACCAGACGCGCCTCAGGGGGCCGGAGTACTTC. It encodes CSARDQTRLRGPEYF.

This clonotype was picked up many times. CDR3 nucleotides: TGTGCCAGCAGTTACTCGTTCTTGAGCGTTAGCACAGATACGCAGTATTTT. It is translated as CASSYSFLSVSTDTQYF. The genes are TRBV6-5 and TRBJ2-3; D is unclear. The germline V gene has CDR1 MNHEY and CDR2 SVGAGI. V shed 0 bases and J shed 0 bases, with 13 bases lying between them. This CDR3 contains 17 residues.

DNA for the CDR3: TGTGCCAGCGCGGTAGGGCACTCTGGAAACACCATATATTTT. This codes for CASAVGHSGNTIYF. This chain links TRBV27 with TRBJ1-3; D ambiguous. V was cut by 8 bases and J by 0 bases, with 11 bases left in between. Germline CDR1 is MNHEY and CDR2 is SMNVEV (reference sequence). The CDR3 runs 14 residues.

This clonotype was detected ten times or more. The genes are TRBV24-1 and TRBJ1-5; the D is unclear. Germline CDR1 is KGHDR and CDR2 is SFDVKD. Trimming pared 4 bases from V and 2 bases from J, leaving 11 bases between. The CDR3 runs to 15 residues. CDR3: CATSERAWGNQPQHF. For the CDR3, the DNA is TGTGCCACCAGTGAACGGGCCTGGGGCAATCAGCCCCAGCATTTT.

This clonotype showed up just a few times. V gene TRBV2 combines with J gene TRBJ2-7; 9 bases match TRBD2. The CDR3 is 15 residues long. The J segment lost 4 bases and the V segment lost 2 bases, leaving 6 bases of the junction unmatched. The germline V gene encodes CDR1 SNHLY and CDR2 FYNNEI. The CDR3 sequence: CASSETAGGIYEQYF. As DNA, the CDR3 is TGTGCCAGCAGTGAAACAGCGGGAGGTATATACGAGCAGTACTTC.

The chain joins TRBV20-1 to TRBJ2-7, with 10 bases matching TRBD2. V trimming: 3 bases; J trimming: 0 bases; junction bases outside the gene matches: 2. The CDR3 sequence is 14 residues long. The germline V gene has CDR1 DFQATT and CDR2 SNEGSKA (reference sequence). The CDR3 nucleotides read TGCAGTGCTAGTTCTAGCGGGAGCTCCTACGAGCAGTACTTC. Translation: CSASSSGSSYEQYF.

The J gene is TRBJ2-1, the V gene TRBV25-1, with 9 positions matching TRBD2. Trimming took 4 bases from V and 9 from J; bases not matched to a gene: 7. The CDR3 has 14 residues. Germline lookup yields CDR1 MGHDK and CDR2 SYGVNS. The CDR3 sequence is CASSAGTSRGEQFF. The CDR3 DNA follows: TGTGCCAGCAGTGCCGGGACTAGCCGTGGTGAGCAGTTCTTC.